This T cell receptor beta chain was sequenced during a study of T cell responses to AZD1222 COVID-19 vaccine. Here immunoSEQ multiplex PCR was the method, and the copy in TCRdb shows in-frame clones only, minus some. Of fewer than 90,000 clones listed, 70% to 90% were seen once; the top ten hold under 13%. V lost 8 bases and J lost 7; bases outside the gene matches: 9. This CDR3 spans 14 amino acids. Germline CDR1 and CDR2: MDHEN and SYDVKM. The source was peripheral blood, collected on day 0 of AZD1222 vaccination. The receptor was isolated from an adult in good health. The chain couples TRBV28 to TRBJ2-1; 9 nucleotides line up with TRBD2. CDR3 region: CASALAGVGNEQFF. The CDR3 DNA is TGTGCCAGCGCCTTAGCGGGAGTGGGGAATGAGCAGTTCTTC.